Below, 29 T cell receptor beta chains from the same sample are listed, as sequenced in a study of T cells expressing NK-cell markers. TCRdb reworked the 5' RACE reads into one entry per CDR3 protein, no DNA. The sample has roughly 180,000 distinct CDR3 sequences; the top ten hold 20%. Sequenced sample: blood T cells: a sorted CD56 or NKG2C T cell subset, CD4+ or CD8+ T cells, or bulk PBMC T cells (not recorded which). The receptors here all came from a man between 18 and 69 years old in good health.

The chain links TRBV20-1 to TRBJ1-1. This CDR3 has 16 residues. The germline CDR1 and CDR2 sequences are DFQATT and SNEGSKA (reference sequence). The CDR3 loop is CSARDKQKPRNTEAFF.

The rearrangement links TRBV7-7 to TRBJ2-5; TCRdb calls TRBD1, which cannot be checked without DNA. Germline values: CDR1 SSHAT, CDR2 FNYEAQ (reference sequence). This CDR3 comprises 15 residues. The CDR3 sequence is CASSLIGGTQETQYF. Full variable domain (outside the CDR3, taken from reference TRBV7-7 and TRBJ2-5): GAGVSQSPRYKVTKRGQDVTLRCDPISSHATLYWYQQALGQGPEFLTYFNYEAQPDKSGLPSDRFSAERPEGSISTLTIQRTEQRDSAMYRCASSLIGGTQETQYFGPGTRLLVL.

V is TRBV6-5 and J is TRBJ2-3; TCRdb indicates TRBD2, and absent DNA this call remains unverified. CDR3 size: 17 residues. Germline CDR1 reads MNHEY; CDR2 reads SVGAGI. CDR3 sequence reads: CASSYGTSGGVTDTQYF.

The chain is built from TRBV19 and TRBJ2-1. This CDR3 region has 14 residues. The germline gives CDR1 LNHDA, CDR2 SQIVND (reference sequence). The CDR3 reads CATADRGSYNEQFF. Using reference TRBV19 and TRBJ2-1 for the parts outside the CDR3, the full variable domain is DGGITQSPKYLFRKEGQNVTLSCEQNLNHDAMYWYRQDPGQGLRLIYYSQIVNDFQKGDIAEGYSVSREKKESFPLTVTSAQKNPTAFYLCATADRGSYNEQFFGPGTRLTVL.

V usage is TRBV20-1 and J usage is TRBJ1-2; there is no DNA to check the TCRdb D call of TRBD1. CDR1 and CDR2 from the germline V gene are DFQATT and SNEGSKA (reference sequence). The CDR3 is made up of 14 amino acids. The CDR3 sequence: CSARGQDTNYGYTF.

V is TRBV13 and J is TRBJ1-3; with no DNA, the TCRdb D assignment of TRBD1 cannot be verified. The germline V gene encodes CDR1 PRHDT and CDR2 FYEKMQ (reference sequence). The CDR3 sequence is 16 residues long. The CDR3 sequence: CASSPVAGVAGNTIYF.

V and J are TRBV30 and TRBJ2-7; as DNA is missing, the TRBD1 call by TCRdb cannot be tested. The CDR3 spans 14 residues. Germline assignment: CDR1 GTSNPN and CDR2 SVGIG (reference sequence). The CDR3 loop reads CAWSLGTSTYEQYF.

The rearrangement links TRBV3-1 to TRBJ2-3. The CDR3 spans 16 residues. CDR1 is LGHDT, CDR2 YNNKEL, per germline (reference sequence). The CDR3: CASSQDFSGGPDTQYF.

This chain connects TRBV7-4 to TRBJ2-3. This CDR3 region has 12 residues. CDR1 is SGHVT and CDR2 is SQSDAQ in the germline V gene. The chain's CDR3 is CASSPCQDTQYF.

The rearrangement links TRBV15 to TRBJ2-2; checking the TCRdb D call of TRBD1 is not possible without DNA. This CDR3 spans 18 amino acids. CDR1 is LNHNV, CDR2 YYDKDF, per germline (reference sequence). CDR3 sequence reads: CATSRLHMGQGNTGELFF.

The chain couples TRBV27 to TRBJ1-6; TCRdb selects TRBD1, and the lack of DNA leaves this call unchecked. Germline V gene data show CDR1 as MNHEY and CDR2 as SMNVEV (reference sequence). The CDR3 runs 16 residues. CDR3 sequence reads: CASSLYWGAIGSPLHF.

This chain joins TRBV7-9 and TRBJ2-1; there is no DNA to check the TCRdb D call of TRBD2. Germline CDR1 is SEHNR and CDR2 is FQNEAQ (reference sequence). The CDR3 runs 16 residues. CDR3 protein: CASSIQGLALVNEQFF.

The gene calls are TRBV7-2 and TRBJ2-3; TCRdb designates TRBD1, a call that cannot be tested without DNA. The CDR3 extends over 15 amino acids. Germline V CDR1 and CDR2: SGHTA, FQGNSA. This chain's CDR3 is CASSPQGGETDTQYF.

The rearrangement joins TRBV13 to TRBJ2-3. Looked up from germline, CDR1 is PRHDT and CDR2 is FYEKMQ (reference sequence). The CDR3 totals 11 residues. The CDR3 spells CASSHGERQYF. The complete variable domain, with remaining parts taken from reference TRBV13 and TRBJ2-3, reads AAGVIQSPRHLIKEKRETATLKCYPIPRHDTVYWYQQGPGQDPQFLISFYEKMQSDKGSIPDRFSAQQFSDYHSELNMSSLELGDSALYFCASSHGERQYFGPGTRLTVL.

This chain uses TRBV15 with TRBJ2-7; TCRdb selects TRBD2, and the lack of DNA leaves this call unchecked. The CDR3 contains 14 residues. CDR1 is LNHNV, CDR2 YYDKDF, per germline (reference sequence). The chain's CDR3 is CATSRTPPPYEQYF.

The V call is TRBV7-9, the J call TRBJ2-1; TCRdb's D call, TRBD1, is unchecked because there is no DNA. The CDR3 covers 12 residues. Germline V lookup: CDR1 SEHNR, CDR2 FQNEAQ (reference sequence). The CDR3 protein is CASAVGAHEQFF.

The chain is built from TRBV6-4 and TRBJ2-2; the D gene TCRdb calls, TRBD1, cannot be checked with no DNA. The CDR3 runs 14 residues. Germline V gene data show CDR1 as MRHNA and CDR2 as SNTAGT. CDR3 in amino acids: CASSAATGSGELFF.

The chain has TRBV6-2 or TRBV6-3 and TRBJ2-1; without DNA, the TCRdb call of TRBD1 cannot be checked. Per the germline V gene, CDR1 is MNHEY and CDR2 is SVGEGT. The CDR3 spans 18 residues. CDR3 residues: CASSYTPETGVDYNEQFF.

The chain has TRBV11-2 and TRBJ2-1; TCRdb proposes TRBD1, but this gene call is untestable without DNA. Germline CDR1 is SGHAT and CDR2 is FQNNGV. CDR3 length: 19 residues. The CDR3 here is CASSLVKGTGFSRYNEQFF.

The rearrangement links TRBV6-5 to TRBJ2-2; no DNA is available, so the TRBD1 call from TCRdb remains unchecked. The CDR3 spans 12 residues. Germline V gene lookup returns CDR1 MNHEY and CDR2 SVGAGI. CDR3: CATAQDTGELFF.

The V gene is TRBV28, the J gene TRBJ1-1. CDR3 length: 14 residues. Germline CDR1 reads MDHEN; CDR2 reads SYDVKM. The CDR3 here is CASSGENMNTEAFF.

The chain is built from TRBV6-2 or TRBV6-3 and TRBJ2-1; with no DNA, the TCRdb D assignment of TRBD2 cannot be verified. Germline V gene lookup returns CDR1 MNHEY and CDR2 SVGEGT. The CDR3 is 15 amino acids. The CDR3 is CASTNGDSGYNEQFF.

The chain joins TRBV3-1 to TRBJ1-1. Per germline, CDR1 LGHDT and CDR2 YNNKEL (reference sequence). This CDR3 comprises 14 residues. The chain's CDR3 is CASSRNNMNTEAFF.

The chain couples TRBV12-5 to TRBJ2-1; checking the TCRdb D call of TRBD2 is not possible without DNA. The V gene's germline CDR1 is LGHNT and CDR2 FRNRAP. The length of the CDR3 is 16 residues. The CDR3 loop reads CASGPPLAGGLHEQFF. The whole variable domain, remainder taken from reference TRBV12-5 and TRBJ2-1, is DARVTQTPRHKVTEMGQEVTMRCQPILGHNTVFWYRQTMMQGLELLAYFRNRAPLDDSGMPKDRFSAEMPDATLATLKIQPSEPRDSAVYFCASGPPLAGGLHEQFFGPGTRLTVL.

The chain employs TRBV7-9 and TRBJ2-1; TCRdb gives TRBD2 as the D gene, but with no DNA this cannot be confirmed. Per germline, CDR1 SEHNR and CDR2 FQNEAQ (reference sequence). The length of the CDR3 is 18 residues. The CDR3 loop is CASSLVPVGTSRGDEQFF.

The chain carries TRBV6-1 and TRBJ2-3. The CDR3 sequence is 14 residues long. Germline lookup yields CDR1 MNHNS and CDR2 SASEGT. The CDR3 sequence: CASGDSKAADTQYF.

This chain connects TRBV2 to TRBJ1-1. Germline lookup yields CDR1 SNHLY and CDR2 FYNNEI. This CDR3 region has 13 residues. CDR3 sequence reads: CASTEHPNTEAFF. The full variable domain, in which reference TRBV2 and TRBJ1-1 provide the parts outside the CDR3, is EPEVTQTPSHQVTQMGQEVILRCVPISNHLYFYWYRQILGQKVEFLVSFYNNEISEKSEIFDDQFSVERPDGSNFTLKIRSTKLEDSAMYFCASTEHPNTEAFFGQGTRLTVV.

The gene calls are TRBV4-1 and TRBJ2-7; the TRBD1 assignment by TCRdb is unverifiable without DNA. Germline CDR1 is MGHRA and CDR2 is YSYEKL. The CDR3 length is 16 residues. This CDR3 reads CASSQEGPEGGYEQYF.

The chain combines TRBV6-5 with TRBJ2-1; TCRdb's assignment of TRBD2 cannot be checked, as there is no DNA. The CDR3 runs 15 residues. Germline values: CDR1 MNHEY, CDR2 SVGAGI. CDR3 residues: CASSYRGGPGNEQFF.